A selection of T cell receptor beta chains follows, all from one sample in a study of cytomegalovirus exposure and HLA in healthy donors. The data were produced by immunoSEQ multiplex PCR, yet TCRdb's version contains in-frame clones alone and is incomplete. The table records about 160,000 clones, roughly 83% of them present only once. The sample was PBMCs. These receptors originate from a boy aged 2-9 years in good health and CMV-seronegative. Each CDR3 is given with its conserved first and last residue. A D gene is named only where the DNA matches it firmly. Rows may omit the clone size; those that give it use once, few, many or a size class.

>few|TRBV15|.|TRBJ2-7
TGTGCCACCAGCAGCGTCAGGGGTCCCTACGAGCAGTACTTC
CATSSVRGPYEQYF
>.|TRBV25-1|TRBD2|TRBJ2-5
TGTGCCAGCAGTGTTCTAGCGGGAGTGCAGGAGACCCAGTACTTC
CASSVLAGVQETQYF
>.|TRBV6-6|TRBD1|TRBJ1-2
TGTGCCAGCATCGAGGGGGCAGGGGGCTACACCTTC
CASIEGAGGYTF
>.|TRBV7-2|TRBD1|TRBJ1-1
TGTGCCAGCAGCTTGAACAGGGGCTTTGCGGTGAACACTGAAGCTTTCTTT
CASSLNRGFAVNTEAFF
>.|TRBV30|.|TRBJ1-1
TGTGCCTGGAGTGGGACAGTCATGAACACTGAAGCTTTCTTT
CAWSGTVMNTEAFF
>.|TRBV2|.|TRBJ2-2
TGTGCCAGCACTCAAGTCCGCAGCGGGGAGCTGTTTTTT
CASTQVRSGELFF
>.|TRBV5-6|.|TRBJ2-7
TGTGCCAGCAGCTTACAACCGGGCGGGCTATACGAGCAGTACTTC
CASSLQPGGLYEQYF
>.|TRBV30|TRBD2|TRBJ2-3
TGTGCCTGGGGTTCGACCCCGGGACTAGCGGGAACAGATACGCAGTATTTT
CAWGSTPGLAGTDTQYF
>.|TRBV9|.|TRBJ1-1
TGTGCCAGTAGCGTAGAAGTCGGGGACACTGAAGCTTTCTTT
CASSVEVGDTEAFF
>once|TRBV29-1|TRBD2|TRBJ2-1
TGCAGCGGAGGCGGGAGGGCCATGAATGAGCAGTTCTTC
CSGGGRAMNEQFF
>.|TRBV9|TRBD1|TRBJ2-2
TGTGCCAGCAGCGGCCCGGGACAGGGGGCCTCCGCCGGGGAGCTGTTTTTT
CASSGPGQGASAGELFF
>.|TRBV19|.|TRBJ1-3
TGTGCCAGTAGTTCCCTGGCATTCTCTGGAAACACCATATATTTT
CASSSLAFSGNTIYF
>few|TRBV19|TRBD2|TRBJ2-2
TGTGCCAGTAGTCCCGCCTCAGAACCTAGCGGGAGTATGGAGGGTCGGACCGGGGAGCTGTTTTTT
CASSPASEPSGSMEGRTGELFF
>.|TRBV7-3|.|TRBJ2-1
TGTGCCAGCAGCTCAACCCCAAACAATGAGCAGTTCTTC
CASSSTPNNEQFF
>.|TRBV11-2|TRBD1|TRBJ1-2
TGTGCCAGCAGCTTAGACCCCGACAGGGCATTTGGCTATGGCTACACCTTC
CASSLDPDRAFGYGYTF
>.|TRBV6-1|.|TRBJ2-1
TGTGCCAGCCGGGACTCAAACTACAATGAGCAGTTCTTC
CASRDSNYNEQFF
>.|TRBV9|TRBD1|TRBJ1-3
TGTGCCAGCAGCTATGACAGGGTGGACACCATATATTTT
CASSYDRVDTIYF
>.|TRBV5-5|TRBD1|TRBJ2-5
TGTGCCAGCAGCTTGAGGACAGGGGGTCCGGAGACCCAGTACTTC
CASSLRTGGPETQYF
>.|TRBV5-1|TRBD2|TRBJ2-7
TGCGCCAGCAGCTTATCCCTAGCGGGAGACGAGCAGTACTTC
CASSLSLAGDEQYF
>.|TRBV11-3|.|TRBJ1-1
TGTGCCAGCAGCTTGCAGGAGAACACTGAAGCTTTCTTT
CASSLQENTEAFF
>few|TRBV30|TRBD2|TRBJ2-7
TGTGCCTGGAGCACTGATCCTAGCGGGAGGGCCGACGAGCAGTACTTC
CAWSTDPSGRADEQYF
>.|TRBV7-8|.|TRBJ1-4
TGTGCCAGCAGCTTTCAAGGGGGAAGTGAAAAACTGTTTTTT
CASSFQGGSEKLFF
>.|TRBV5-6|TRBD1|TRBJ1-1
TGTGCCAGCAGACGGACAGGGGGCGAGACTGAAGCTTTCTTT
CASRRTGGETEAFF
>.|TRBV7-9|.|TRBJ1-1
TGTGCCAGCAGCTTAGTCCTGGGCAACACTGAAGCTTTCTTT
CASSLVLGNTEAFF
>.|TRBV6-6|.|TRBJ2-7
TGTGCCAGCCTTGGACGGAGGAGCTCCTACGAGCAGTACTTC
CASLGRRSSYEQYF
>.|TRBV6-6|.|TRBJ2-5
TGTGCCAGCAGTTACCTGACAGCCCAAGAGACCCAGTACTTC
CASSYLTAQETQYF
>.|TRBV7-7|TRBD2|TRBJ2-3
TGTGCCAGCAGCCGGGACTACACAGATACGCAGTATTTT
CASSRDYTDTQYF
>.|TRBV5-8|.|TRBJ1-5
TGTGCCAGCAGCCCGGGACAAAATAGCAATCAGCCCCAGCATTTT
CASSPGQNSNQPQHF
>.|TRBV30|TRBD1|TRBJ1-5
TGTGCCTGGAGTTCGAGTCGGACAGGGCGTAGCAATCAGCCCCAGCATTTT
CAWSSSRTGRSNQPQHF
>.|TRBV19|TRBD2|TRBJ2-2
TGTGCCAGTAGTATCGTGCTAGCGGAGGCGGCTCTTTCCGGGGAGCTGTTTTTT
CASSIVLAEAALSGELFF
>.|TRBV19|TRBD1|TRBJ2-3
TGTGCCAGTAGTGGCGGGACAGGGGCCACAGATACGCAGTATTTT
CASSGGTGATDTQYF
>.|TRBV29-1|TRBD2|TRBJ2-3
TGCAGCGTCGGGAGGAGGCTAGCGGGGGAAGGGGATACGCAGTATTTT
CSVGRRLAGEGDTQYF
>few|TRBV4-2|.|TRBJ1-1
TGTGCCAGCAGCCAAGATCTAAGAGGGACTAATCGGGAAGCTTTCTTT
CASSQDLRGTNREAFF
>.|TRBV12-5|.|TRBJ1-2
TGTGCTAGTGGTTTAACAGGGTCTGGCTACACCTTC
CASGLTGSGYTF
>.|TRBV5-1|TRBD1|TRBJ2-7
TGCGCCAGCAGCTTGGCGGCTCCGGGACAGGGAATTCCCTACGAGCAGTACTTC
CASSLAAPGQGIPYEQYF
>.|TRBV4-3|.|TRBJ1-2
TGCGCCAGCAGCCAAGATCCAACACCCGCTTCTAACTATGGCTACACCTTC
CASSQDPTPASNYGYTF
>.|TRBV27|TRBD1|TRBJ1-1
TGTGCCAGCAGTTCCCGACAGGGGGCCAACACTGAAGCTTTCTTT
CASSSRQGANTEAFF
>.|TRBV5-8|TRBD1|TRBJ2-3
TGTGCCAGCAGCCCTGGGACAGGGGGCAACACAGATACGCAGTATTTT
CASSPGTGGNTDTQYF